This T cell receptor (beta chain) was observed in a study of shared T cell receptors in the human thymus. The repertoire was sequenced with immunoSEQ multiplex PCR; TCRdb's copy has only in-frame clones and lacks some. The table lists roughly 700,000 clones, 88% of them singletons, with 0.0095% to 0.012% in the top ten. CDR1 SGHDT and CDR2 YYEEEE come from the germline V gene. V trimming: 4 bases; J trimming: 2 bases; junction bases outside the gene matches: 5. The CDR3 consists of 15 residues. A further study also used this sample, focusing on human thymus T cells. That investigation notes: Infants served as donors; they were healthy and Finnish and were having corrective surgery for congenital heart defects. Surgeons resected thymus tissue during corrective heart surgery. In thymic and blood repertoires alike, V and J usage looked biased. As related research reported, thymic repertoires overlapped highly among unrelated individuals.

The rearrangement links TRBV5-6 to TRBJ2-7, with 11 positions matching TRBD2. Sequences were obtained from thymocytes. The sequence was collected from a boy under three years old with a congenital heart defect. The CDR3 region has the DNA TGTGCCAGCAGCAGGGGACTAGCGGAGACCTACGAGCAGTACTTC. It is translated as CASSRGLAETYEQYF. Combining the CDR3 with reference TRBV5-6 and TRBJ2-7 gives the whole variable domain DAGVTQSPTHLIKTRGQQVTLRCSPKSGHDTVSWYQQALGQGPQFIFQYYEEEERQRGNFPDRFSGHQFPNYSSELNVNALLLGDSALYLCASSRGLAETYEQYFGPGTRLTVT.